This T cell receptor (beta chain) was identified during a study of cytomegalovirus exposure and HLA in healthy donors (dated by TCRdb to the late 2010s). As for the study more broadly: According to an earlier analysis of 450 to 650 of the donors, some 180 million T cells yielded 117 million unique TCR beta sequences and about 300 Gb of sequence data. Roughly 300 gigabases of sequencing data and roughly 80 million unique TCR sequences made up an early release that covered around 640 HLA-typed donors. Of the roughly 410 genotyped donors, 75% to 85% were placed in the genetic ancestry cluster associated with self-reported Caucasian donors. The study was designed to test whether signatures of past pathogen exposure could be identified by cataloging public T cell receptors. Using immunosequencing, the study profiled T cell repertoires from around 670 subjects and related those repertoires to cytomegalovirus serostatus. Besides the first cohort of roughly 700 subjects, a separate validation cohort made up of some 110 different subjects was used. To predict cytomegalovirus infection status, the study combined high-throughput TCR immunosequencing, statistical association of individual TCRs with disease status, and machine learning. To study patterns of TCR occurrence, a later analysis re-analyzed previously published TCR beta repertoires from around 670 donors and added high-resolution HLA genotyping. Rather than using new phenotypic data, the later analysis identified candidate immune exposures from TCR beta sequences and from how often those sequences occurred across donors. To decide whether each TCR beta V gene segment behaved as functional or pseudogenic, an earlier analysis of 587 of the donors relied on high-throughput TCR beta sequencing. Donor age, sex, ethnicity and CMV serostatus were compiled alongside the repertoire data. Genome-wide SNP genotypes for about 65% of the roughly 670 donors were used in a later genetic analysis, which treated that subset as a discovery cohort. All discovery cohort repertoires had been generated using a single sequencing platform. Both class I and class II loci were covered by HLA typing, at four-digit resolution. Typing coverage differed by locus: A, B, C, DRB1 and DQB1 were typed in about 629-640 donors, DQA1 in about 560, DPA1 in around 600, and DPB1 in just under 480. Because of strong linkage in the cohort, roughly five DR-DQ haplotypes were treated as single units for association and clustering. Across around 400 genotyped donors of the cohort, an average of about 220,000 unique TCR beta nucleotide sequences per donor were sequenced, and roughly 20% of those sequences were non-productive. Broad study findings and their caveats: A later genetic analysis associated a missense DCLRE1C variant with V-gene and J-gene trimming of TCR beta chains, and an independent cohort replicated the association. According to a later analysis, TCR association rates differed among HLA loci, with DRB1 alleles showing the most associated TCRs and HLA-C alleles showing the fewest. Most TCR sequences were seen in very few donors, while some public TCRs were found in many individuals. Correlated functional status among segregating V segments might be attributable to linkage disequilibrium, but an unknown experimental factor could not be ruled out. The authors suggested that the approach could potentially be generalized to other disease states and immunological phenotypes. The classifier was reported to diagnose cytomegalovirus status with high specificity and sensitivity in both the original and validation cohorts. In a later genetic analysis, fewer N-insertions in productive TCRs were reported among donors in an Asian-associated ancestry cluster than the approximately 630-donor mean. In a later analysis, several top co-occurrence clusters were reported to appear linked to parvovirus B19, influenza, CMV and Epstein-Barr virus. Because counts were too low, approximately 18 rarely observed V segments, including chromosome 9 orphons, were excluded from the earlier analysis of 587 of the donors. According to a later analysis, most CMV-associated TCR beta chains appeared to be HLA-restricted, and the HLA associations seemed to be driven largely by CMV exposure. Because HLA typing was missing for some donors at each locus, association tests included only the typed subset. In an earlier analysis of around 600 of the donors, most TCR beta V segments appeared in productive rearrangements about 87% or about 30% of the time, broadly matching IMGT annotations. Presence/absence analyses assumed roughly uniform sequencing depth across donors, an assumption that may not hold. The cohort was sequenced for TCR beta chains only, and without alpha or paired-chain data the features that could be detected were limited. In a later analysis, HLA-associated TCR beta chains showed more clonal expansion and lower generation probabilities than non-associated chains that were equally common. In the study, around 160 TCR beta chains were listed as associated with cytomegalovirus. In vitro tests confirmed that three of the cytomegalovirus-associated TCR beta chains recognize cytomegalovirus antigens. Some IMGT-functional V segments, including TRBV6-2 and TRBV6-3, could not be distinguished by the 87-base-pair reads and were therefore excluded. For the cohort, immune exposure information was limited to CMV serostatus. A later analysis associated some 17,000 TCR beta sequences with specific HLA alleles at a false discovery rate of 0.05. A further reported finding was that TCR beta sequences accurately predicted the HLA-A and HLA-B alleles for most subjects in the first cohort. A group of highly shared sequence variants was considered likely to be a technical artifact of the sequencing pipeline. When HLA alleles, especially DR and DQ, strongly co-occurred, attributing TCR associations to individual alleles was difficult.

Library preparation employed the immunoSEQ multiplex PCR assay. A mixture of 60 forward primers for TCR Vbeta segments and 13 reverse primers for TCR Jbeta segments was used in the multiplex PCR. The CDR3 region of rearranged TCR beta genes was amplified from genomic DNA by a multiplex PCR assay. The Illumina HiSeq System was used to sequence the amplified TCR beta libraries as 87-base-pair reads. Concerning the study's data processing: In a later analysis, tens of millions of unique TCR beta chains were counted across the 650 to 700 repertoires, and around 10 million of these chains were shared by at least two donors. Raw reads were error-corrected and collapsed into unique sequences with a nearest-neighbor algorithm that merged closely related sequences to remove PCR and sequencing errors. CDR3 sequences were aligned to IMGT reference sequences to assign V, D and J gene segments. For a sequence to be retained, at least a six-nucleotide match to both a V gene segment and a J gene segment was required. Rearrangements were called productive when the CDR3 lacked stop codons and stayed in frame with V and J; all others were non-productive. Following IMGT convention, CDR3 was defined as the stretch from the second conserved V-encoded cysteine to the conserved J-encoded phenylalanine. Sequences without an unambiguous match to a single V gene segment were excluded from the earlier analysis of 587 of the donors. In an earlier analysis of a few hundred of the donors, a V segment was called functional when productive rearrangements were above 56.7%, and segregating when the standard deviation between donors exceeded 5%. A statistical classification framework was built to diagnose cytomegalovirus status from the catalog of TCR beta chain sequences. In a later analysis, V and J genes were assigned by comparing TCR nucleotide sequences against IMGT/GENE-DB human TR gene sequences. The TCRdist pipeline was used in a later analysis to assign CDR3 sequences and most-parsimonious VDJ recombination scenarios. In a later analysis, each TCR beta chain was defined by its CDR3 amino acid sequence together with its V-gene family, and reads lacking a unique V-gene family were excluded. As a way to deal with suspected cross-contamination and a sequencing artifact, a later analysis dropped roughly 620 nucleotide sequences that were highly shared and had low generation probability. In a later analysis, a clonal expansion index was calculated for each public chain from normalized within-repertoire ranks of inferred template counts. In a later analysis, generation probabilities were computed with a VDJ recombination model fitted to out-of-frame rearrangements, and the resulting probabilities were checked against IGoR. Hypergeometric tests were used in a later analysis to score TCR-TCR, TCR-HLA and TCR-CMV co-occurrence, with a repertoire-size bias correction applied to the TCR pairs. In a later analysis, false discovery rates were estimated by permuting HLA or CMV assignments 20 times. In a later analysis, co-occurring TCRs were grouped with DBSCAN, and TCRdist sequence similarity was added when clustering was performed within HLA-allele-positive subsets. Co-occurrence clustering excluded repertoires with fewer than 30,000 or more than 120,000 public chains, plus five with anomalous nucleotide sharing. Held by TCRdb, this immuneACCESS table contains in-frame sequences only and omits some clones. Under half of the omission traces to an unresolved V gene where checked; the cause of the rest is unknown. The DNA was the basis for D and trimming; V, J and clone size are from that table. The sample records some 200,000 clones, over 70% of which are singletons. More than 0.6% of the sample rests with the top ten.

The cohort was made up of approximately 700 healthy bone marrow donors. All cohort members were sampled while nominally healthy, although unrecorded immune exposures were likely present. The donor tested CMV seronegative, placing the donor among the 352 seronegative members of the cohort. Every donor gave a peripheral blood sample, and the peripheral blood mononuclear cells from that sample were used for TCR beta sequencing. Genomic DNA was extracted from the blood cell samples with the Qiagen DNeasy Blood Extraction Kit. Taken from the germline V gene, the CDR1 and CDR2 loops are SGHAT and FQNNGV. Germline trimming: 1 base from V, 9 bases from J; junction bases outside gene matches: 7. The CDR3 numbers 14 residues from cysteine through phenylalanine. The sequence is cut down to CDR3 DNA, 42 bases in frame from base 1. A note on this clone: Its antigen specificity is not known. The input lacks base qualities; no much larger clone sits a single base away.

Sequencing was carried out using PBMCs. The chain uses TRBV11-2 and TRBJ2-3; 7 nucleotides in the junction match TRBD2. The origin of this receptor is a boy between 2 and 10 years old in good health and CMV-seronegative. The sequenced DNA: TGTGCCAGCAGCTTAGCGGGAGGTCCCTCAACGCAGTATTTT. It encodes CASSLAGGPSTQYF.